This TCR beta chain derives from a study of a mutant IDH1 vaccine in newly diagnosed glioma. Background on the study: Eight vaccinations went to patients in weeks 1, 3, 5, 7, 11, 15, 19, 23. Males made up roughly 62% and females about 38% of treated patients, whose mean age was roughly 40 years. General study findings and limits: Immune responses arising from the vaccine appeared in about 94% of patients.

The CDR3 length is 17 residues. CDR1 is SNHLY and CDR2 is FYNNEI in the germline V gene. Trimming stripped 2 bases from V and 0 bases from J, with 17 bases between. Comments on this clone: Its target is not known.

Measured with immunoSEQ multiplex PCR; TCRdb has only the in-frame clones, and not every one. The sample includes more than 40,000 clones, roughly 78% of them seen just once. Time point given: week 5, during vaccination. All doses held 300 ug of mutant IDH1 20-mer peptide, with topical imiquimod. The chain recombines TRBV2 with TRBJ2-7; possible D gene TRBD2, 6 bases. The source material was PBMCs, sampled from a glioma patient whose treatment included an IDH1 peptide vaccine. The receptor was derived from a woman aged 40 to 50 with glioma. The CDR3 loop reads CASSESGSGTYSYEQYF. The DNA of the CDR3 is TGTGCCAGCAGTGAAAGTGGTTCCGGGACTTACTCCTACGAGCAGTACTTC.